This T cell receptor beta chain was documented in a study of blood T cell repertoires in COVID-19. Study as a whole: The United States, Italy and Spain supplied acute and convalescent COVID-19 samples. PBMCs, B-cell-depleted T cells, or T cells were the source of the cDNA or gDNA that made up the material.

As originally analysed: Amplification of reference gene primers was used by the study to estimate nucleated cell counts. TCRdb keeps only in-frame clones here, not all; method: immunoSEQ multiplex PCR. V and J calls and clone size are given by that table; D and trimming were obtained from the DNA. The sample lists roughly 220,000 clones, more than 75% seen once, with roughly 5.7% in the top ten. Trimming removed 6 bases from V and 0 bases from J, with 15 bases in between. Germline values: CDR1 KGHSH, CDR2 LQKENI. The CDR3 is 16 amino acids. The sample comprised peripheral blood. This receptor was identified in a man aged 80 or over with acute or convalescent COVID-19. V gene TRBV18 combines with J gene TRBJ1-3, with D maybe TRBD1 (5 bases). The CDR3 DNA reads TGTGCCAGCTCCCAGGGATCCGTAAGCTCTGGAAACACCATATATTTT. Its protein is CASSQGSVSSGNTIYF.